This paragraph covers one TCR beta chain sequence. One end of the junction fails to match germline, which may point to a read error. This sample stems from a study of blood T cell repertoires in COVID-19. At the level of the study: Specimens from acute and convalescent COVID-19 originated in the United States, Italy and Spain. Sources were T cells, B-cell-depleted T cells, or PBMCs; the material itself was cDNA or gDNA.

Under the authors' procedure: Using reference gene primer amplification, nucleated cell counts were estimated. Sequencing used immunoSEQ multiplex PCR; TCRdb keeps in-frame clones, though not all of them. The V and J calls and clone size come from that table; D and trimming were worked out from the DNA. The repertoire holds about 210,000 clones, with around 92% as singletons. CDR1 is MNHNS and CDR2 is SASEGT in the germline V gene. CDR3 length: 14 residues. The chain joins TRBV6-1 to TRBJ1-2; 9 nucleotides line up with TRBD1. The specimen was peripheral blood. This receptor was taken from a man aged 25 to 40 with acute or convalescent COVID-19. The DNA for the CDR3 is TGTGCCAGCAGTGAATCCCCGGGACAGGGTGCATGGCTTTTC. As protein: CASSESPGQGAWLF.